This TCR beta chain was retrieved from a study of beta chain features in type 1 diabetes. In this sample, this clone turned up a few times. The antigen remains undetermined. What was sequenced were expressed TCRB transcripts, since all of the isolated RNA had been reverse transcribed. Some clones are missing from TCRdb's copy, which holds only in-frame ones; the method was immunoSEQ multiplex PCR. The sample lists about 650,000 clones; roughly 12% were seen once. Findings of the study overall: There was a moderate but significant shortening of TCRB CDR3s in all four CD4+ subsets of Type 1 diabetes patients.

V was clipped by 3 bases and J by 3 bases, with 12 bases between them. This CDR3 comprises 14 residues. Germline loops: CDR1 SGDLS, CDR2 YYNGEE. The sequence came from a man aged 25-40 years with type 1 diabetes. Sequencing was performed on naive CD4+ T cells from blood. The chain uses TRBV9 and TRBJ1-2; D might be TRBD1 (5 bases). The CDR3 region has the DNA TGTGCCAGCAGCGCCTTACAGGAACACTATGGCTACACCTTC. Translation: CASSALQEHYGYTF.